The clone carrying this TCR beta chain was picked up a small number of times. Its antigen is unidentified. This sample stems from a study of response to subunit inactivated influenza vaccine. Overall study results and limits: The authors suggested that few new T cells are recruited per seasonal influenza vaccination.

TCRdb reprocessed the RT-PCR reads with MiXCR, giving one entry per CDR3 protein. The sample carries roughly 780,000 distinct CDR3 sequences, less than 20% recorded once. This TCR came from a man aged 50 or older who received an inactivated influenza vaccine. Sequencing used PBMCs from blood, obtained less than 6 days after vaccination.

The CDR3 DNA follows: TGTGCCAGCAGTGATCTATGGGGGGATGGCTACACCTTC. It codes for CASSDLWGDGYTF. V and J are TRBV6-1 and TRBJ1-2, with a weak D call TRBD1 (5 bases). CDR1 is MNHNS and CDR2 is SASEGT in the germline V gene. The CDR3 consists of 13 residues. Trimming left V 3 bases short and J 6 bases short, with 11 bases between.